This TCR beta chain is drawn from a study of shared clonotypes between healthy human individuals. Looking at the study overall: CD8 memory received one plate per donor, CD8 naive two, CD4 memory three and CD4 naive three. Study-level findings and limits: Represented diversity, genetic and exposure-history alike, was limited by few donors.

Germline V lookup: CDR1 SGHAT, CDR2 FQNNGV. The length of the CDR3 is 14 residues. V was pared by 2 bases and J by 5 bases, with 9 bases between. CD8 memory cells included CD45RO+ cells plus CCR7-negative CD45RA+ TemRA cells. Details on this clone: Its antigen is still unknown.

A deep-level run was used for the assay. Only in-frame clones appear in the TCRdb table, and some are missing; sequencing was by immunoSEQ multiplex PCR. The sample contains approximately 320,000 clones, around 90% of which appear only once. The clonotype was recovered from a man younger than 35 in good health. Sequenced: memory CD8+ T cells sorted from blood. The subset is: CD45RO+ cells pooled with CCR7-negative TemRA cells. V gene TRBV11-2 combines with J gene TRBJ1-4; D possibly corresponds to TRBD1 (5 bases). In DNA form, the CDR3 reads TGTGCCAGCAGCTTATGGGGGTACAATGAAAAACTGTTTTTT. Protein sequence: CASSLWGYNEKLFF.